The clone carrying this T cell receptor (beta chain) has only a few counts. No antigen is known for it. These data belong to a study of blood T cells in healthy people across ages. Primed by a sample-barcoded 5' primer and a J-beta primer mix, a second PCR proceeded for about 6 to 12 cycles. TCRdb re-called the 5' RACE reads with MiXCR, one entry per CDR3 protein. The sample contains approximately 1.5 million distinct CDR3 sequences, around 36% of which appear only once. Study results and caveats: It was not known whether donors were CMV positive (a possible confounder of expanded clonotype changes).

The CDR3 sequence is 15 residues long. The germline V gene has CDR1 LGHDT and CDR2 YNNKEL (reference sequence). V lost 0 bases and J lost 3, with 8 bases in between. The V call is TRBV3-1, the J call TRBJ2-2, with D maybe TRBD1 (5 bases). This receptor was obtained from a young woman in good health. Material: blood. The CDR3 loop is CASSQDIGDTGELFF. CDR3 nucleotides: TGTGCCAGCAGCCAAGATATAGGGGACACCGGGGAGCTGTTTTTT.